This is a list of T cell receptor beta chains from one sample in a study of T cells after somatic rescue of genetic block. TCRdb keeps only in-frame clones here, not all; method: immunoSEQ multiplex PCR. The table includes 60,000 to 75,000 clones, approximately 90% detected once. Input material: peripheral blood mononuclear cells (PBMCs). These receptors all stem from a man between 35 and 55 years old. The CDR3 runs from the conserved cysteine through the conserved F or W. The size entry is marked missing in some rows and otherwise reads once, few, many or a size class.

V: TRBV19
size: once
CDR3: CASSIPHLDSNQPQHF

V: TRBV2
size: NA
CDR3: CASSPTGLVHSNQPQHF

V: TRBV14
size: NA
CDR3: CASSRGGMNTEAFF

V: TRBV28
size: few
CDR3: CASSLFFRTRETQYF

V: TRBV29-1
size: NA
CDR3: CSAEGLAGHNEQFF

V: TRBV28
size: NA
CDR3: CASSFRLTLIFSGNTIYF

V: TRBV7-6
size: NA
CDR3: CASSLGLAREQFF

V: TRBV19
size: NA
CDR3: CASSIGGYQETQYF

V: TRBV2
size: few
CDR3: CASSDSQPQHF

V: TRBV28
size: NA
CDR3: CASSLSVWFNYGYTF

V: TRBV2
size: NA
CDR3: CASSDGQVSYEQYF

V: TRBV7-6
size: NA
CDR3: CASSFGGGGADTQYF

V: TRBV7-8
size: NA
CDR3: CASSLEGGVTGDTQYF

V: TRBV19
size: NA
CDR3: CASSTDRGSDYGYTF

V: TRBV19
size: NA
CDR3: CASSNRASGGSYEQYF

V: TRBV6-5
size: NA
CDR3: CASSYSDRGWGGYTF

V: TRBV30
size: few
CDR3: CAWSPSNSNQPQHF

V: TRBV6-5
size: NA
CDR3: CASSYLGATEAFF

V: TRBV7-9
size: NA
CDR3: CASSLDWQVDEQYF

V: TRBV6-9
size: NA
CDR3: CASSGVADSGANVLTF

V: TRBV2
size: NA
CDR3: CASSDGTGGIGETQYF

V: TRBV6-6
size: NA
CDR3: CASSYTGQDYEQYF

V: TRBV7-2
size: NA
CDR3: CASSRETTSGKNTGELFF